Listed here are 16 T cell receptor beta chains from one sample, sequenced in a study of OX40 agonist ivuxolimab in advanced cancers. This table comes from immunoSEQ multiplex PCR, and its TCRdb copy is limited to in-frame clones, with some not included. This sample carries 65,000 to 95,000 clones, about 91% of them seen once, and the ten largest clones take about 0.72%. The material was CD4+ or CD8+ T cells sorted from blood, obtained in a trial of the OX40 agonist ivuxolimab. Receptors originate from an adult with an advanced solid tumor such as melanoma, head and neck, liver or kidney cancer.

The table lists this clone with a count of one. The chain links TRBV5-4 to TRBJ1-1; no clear D gene. V was clipped by 3 bases and J by 4 bases, with 13 bases between them. This CDR3 has 14 amino acids. Germline V lookup: CDR1 SGHNT, CDR2 YYREEE (reference sequence). CDR3 nucleotides: TGTGCCAGCAGCTGGGCGGACCGGGGCACTGAAGCTTTCTTT. This encodes CASSWADRGTEAFF.

The CDR3 sequence: CASSLGSGGTEAFF. The CDR3 DNA reads TGTGCCAGCAGCTTAGGCTCAGGAGGAACTGAAGCTTTCTTT. The chain joins TRBV7-9 to TRBJ1-1, with D uncertain. This CDR3 comprises 14 residues. Germline CDR1 SEHNR, CDR2 FQNEAQ (reference sequence). Trimming cost V 1 base and J 5 bases, with 11 bases left between them.

This rearrangement joins TRBV15 to TRBJ2-7; TRBD2 aligns across 14 bases. From germline, CDR1 is LNHNV and CDR2 YYDKDF (reference sequence). The CDR3 extends over 16 amino acids. V lost 3 bases to trimming and J lost 3 bases; unmatched junction nucleotides: 4. CDR3: CATSRDGTSGSYEQYF. The DNA of the CDR3 is TGTGCCACCAGCAGGGACGGGACTAGCGGGAGCTACGAGCAGTACTTC.

The chain employs TRBV7-3 and TRBJ2-2; D unclear. Germline CDR1 reads SGHTA; CDR2 reads FQGTGA. The V end lost 4 bases, the J end lost 5 bases, and 8 bases lay between the germline ends. This CDR3 has 13 amino acids. The CDR3 bases are TGTGCCAGCAGCTCACAACCTACCGGGGAGCTGTTTTTT. This translates into CASSSQPTGELFF.

This sequence joins TRBV5-4 and TRBJ2-5; possible D gene TRBD2, 5 bases. Germline V gives CDR1 SGHNT, CDR2 YYREEE (reference sequence). CDR3 length: 15 residues. V lost 5 bases, J lost 1 base, and 15 bases lay in between. CDR3 DNA: TGTGCCAGCAGTCCACCCTCTAGCTTCCAAGAGACCCAGTACTTC. It encodes CASSPPSSFQETQYF.

The V gene is TRBV25-1, the J gene TRBJ2-2, with TRBD2 as a possible D gene (5 bases). The CDR3 has 13 residues. CDR1 is MGHDK and CDR2 is SYGVNS in the germline V gene. Trimming left V 8 bases short and J 7 bases short, with 14 bases between. CDR3 coding DNA: TGTGCCAGCGGCGTGTCGGGGAACGGGGAGCTGTTTTTT. This sequence encodes CASGVSGNGELFF.

The rearrangement uses TRBV5-4 and TRBJ2-7; 15 nucleotides align to TRBD2. From germline, CDR1 is SGHNT and CDR2 YYREEE (reference sequence). The CDR3 extends over 16 amino acids. Unmatched junction bases numbered 6, after V lost 4 bases and J lost 4 bases. In DNA form, the CDR3 reads TGTGCCAGCAGCACACGGACTAGCGGGAGGGTTTACGAGCAGTACTTC. Translated, it gives CASSTRTSGRVYEQYF.

This rearrangement joins TRBV28 to TRBJ2-7; no reliable D call. Germline V gives CDR1 MDHEN, CDR2 SYDVKM. With 4 bases removed from V and 7 bases from J, the gap between germline ends came to 8 bases. The CDR3 has 11 residues. In nucleotides, the CDR3 is TGTGCCAGCAGTTCGCGGCTAGAGCAGTACTTC. This gives the protein CASSSRLEQYF.

J is TRBJ2-1 and V is TRBV28; TRBD1 is a possible D gene (6 bases). The ends were cut back, 3 bases at V and 7 bases at J, with 10 bases in the middle. The length of the CDR3 is 13 residues. Germline values: CDR1 MDHEN, CDR2 SYDVKM. The CDR3 reads CASSLGQPNEQFF. In DNA form, the CDR3 reads TGTGCCAGCAGTTTGGGACAACCTAATGAGCAGTTCTTC.

This clone was found a few times. This chain joins TRBV18 and TRBJ1-1, with TRBD1 matching 11 bases. This CDR3 region has 12 residues. The ends lost 3 bases at V and 11 bases at J; junction bases unmatched: 2. Germline V gives CDR1 KGHSH, CDR2 LQKENI. The CDR3 region is CASSPGQGAAFF. DNA for the CDR3: TGTGCCAGCTCACCCGGACAGGGGGCGGCTTTCTTT.

V is TRBV2 and J is TRBJ2-1; 14 bases agree with TRBD2. The ends lost 5 bases at V and 2 bases at J; junction bases unmatched: 5. CDR1 is SNHLY, CDR2 FYNNEI, per germline. The CDR3 is made up of 17 amino acids. CDR3 sequence: CASSKTSGRAAYNEQFF. The CDR3 region has the DNA TGTGCCAGCAGTAAGACTAGCGGGAGGGCGGCCTACAATGAGCAGTTCTTC.

This chain uses TRBV12-5 with TRBJ2-2, with a tentative D call TRBD2 (5 bases). The V and J ends lost 2 bases and 0 bases respectively, with 7 bases between them. The CDR3 is 15 amino acids. Per the germline V gene, CDR1 is LGHNT and CDR2 is FRNRAP. The CDR3 protein is CASGLFSANTGELFF. CDR3 sequence (DNA): TGTGCTAGTGGTTTGTTTAGCGCGAACACCGGGGAGCTGTTTTTT.

The chain carries TRBV29-1 and TRBJ2-7; no reliable D call. The V and J ends lost 7 bases and 1 base respectively, with 8 bases between them. CDR1 SQVTM and CDR2 ANQGSEA come from the germline V gene. This CDR3 has 11 amino acids. CDR3 nucleotides: TGCAGCGGGCAGGTGTCCTACGAGCAGTACTTC. Encoded protein: CSGQVSYEQYF.

The chain is built from TRBV10-3 and TRBJ2-3; D is ambiguous. Trimming took off 6 bases at V and 0 bases at J, with 4 bases between the two ends. The CDR3 loop spans 12 amino acids. CDR1 and CDR2 (germline): ENHRY, SYGVKD. CDR3 protein: CAIRGSTDTQYF. The CDR3, as DNA: TGTGCCATCAGGGGCAGCACAGATACGCAGTATTTT.

The chain joins TRBV19 to TRBJ2-3, with D uncertain. The V gene's germline CDR1 is LNHDA and CDR2 SQIVND (reference sequence). The CDR3 sequence is 13 residues long. The ends were cut back, 1 base at V and 1 base at J, with 3 bases in the middle. In nucleotides, the CDR3 is TGTGCCAGTAGTATAGGGCGCACAGATACGCAGTATTTT. Amino acid sequence: CASSIGRTDTQYF.

J is TRBJ2-5 and V is TRBV21-1; TRBD1 reflects the table's D call only, with no check against the DNA. TRBV21-1 is described as a pseudogene. This CDR3 has 16 amino acids. CDR3 in amino acids: CASSPPGGQGRETQYF. The CDR3 DNA follows: TGTGCCAGCAGCCCCCCTGGTGGACAGGGACGAGAGACCCAGTACTTC.